The clone carrying this T cell receptor beta chain was picked up a small number of times. Antigen specificity is unknown. This sample is drawn from a study of T-cell memory formation after mild COVID-19. As for the study in general: For the most part, TCR clusters were specific to one donor. General study results and limits: Cross-reactive memory apparently joined, as some responding clones appeared in pre-infection memory.

5'RACE with constant-segment primers yielded barcoded, UMI-tagged TCR alpha and TCR beta cDNA libraries. TCRdb re-called the 5' RACE reads through MiXCR, storing one row per CDR3 protein. Of about 150,000 distinct CDR3 sequences listed, approximately 21% are singletons. V gave up 5 bases and J gave up 9 bases; unmatched junction bases: 8. This CDR3 is 15 amino acids long. In germline, CDR1 is SGHTA, CDR2 FQGNSA. The sample consisted of PBMCs or a T cell subset sorted from them (not recorded which). The clonotype was recovered from an adult woman who had mild COVID-19 (a few samples of this study predate the infection). Cell type and time point are not known. The chain employs TRBV7-2 and TRBJ2-3, with 13 bases aligning to TRBD2. The CDR3 reads CASSQGGLAGMTQYF. CDR3 in DNA: TGTGCCAGCAGCCAGGGGGGACTAGCGGGGATGACGCAGTATTTT.